Below are 30 T cell receptor beta chains sequenced from a single sample in a study of tumor and adjacent non-tumor tissue in lung cancer. RNA was extracted from bulk tissue without any cell sorting. A modified ARM-PCR protocol with three rounds of nested PCR amplified TCRbeta. Each CDR3 protein is one row after TCRdb ran MiXCR on the multiplex PCR reads. The data hold under 150,000 distinct CDR3 sequences, with 66% observed a single time. Sequences were obtained from lung tumor tissue. The receptors stem from a man between 60 and 75 years old with small cell lung cancer.

There are a few counts of this clonotype. This chain connects TRBV12-3 or TRBV12-4 to TRBJ2-3; no clear D gene. The CDR3 loop spans 15 amino acids. Trimming stripped 7 bases from V and 0 bases from J, with 14 bases between. CDR3 protein: CASTTGWMSTDTQYF. CDR3 DNA sequence: TGTGCCAGCACCACCGGATGGATGAGCACAGATACGCAGTATTTT.

By sample share, this clonotype is medium-sized. The V and J genes are TRBV29-1 and TRBJ2-1; TRBD2 matches 10 bases. V was pared by 4 bases and J by 7 bases, with 7 bases of the junction left unmatched. This CDR3 has 14 residues. The germline gives CDR1 SQVTM, CDR2 ANQGSEA. The CDR3 sequence: CSVVPLAGANEQFF. The CDR3 region has the DNA TGCAGCGTTGTCCCCCTAGCGGGAGCGAATGAGCAGTTCTTC.

This clonotype was seen only a few times. The chain uses TRBV12-5 and TRBJ2-3; unclear D gene. The ends were cut back, 2 bases at V and 1 base at J, with 10 bases in the middle. Germline V lookup: CDR1 LGHNT, CDR2 FRNRAP. The CDR3 sequence is 15 residues long. The CDR3 is CASGLSTSGTDTQYF. The CDR3 DNA follows: TGTGCTAGTGGTTTGTCCACGAGCGGCACAGATACGCAGTATTTT. Filled out from reference TRBV12-5 and TRBJ2-3, the complete variable domain reads DARVTQTPRHKVTEMGQEVTMRCQPILGHNTVFWYRQTMMQGLELLAYFRNRAPLDDSGMPKDRFSAEMPDATLATLKIQPSEPRDSAVYFCASGLSTSGTDTQYFGPGTRLTVL.

This clonotype was seen only a few times. At one end the junction does not follow the germline gene, possibly because of a read error. The gene calls are TRBV20-1 and TRBJ2-3; TRBD2 aligns across 12 bases. CDR3 length equals 18 residues. From germline, CDR1 is DFQATT and CDR2 SNEGSKA (reference sequence). This CDR3 reads CSVRDQLASGRGADTQYF. CDR3 DNA: TGCAGTGTTAGAGATCAGTTGGCTAGCGGGAGGGGCGCAGATACGCAGTATTTT.

Concerning this clonotype itself: One junction end disagrees with the germline gene, perhaps due to a read error. V is TRBV12-3 or TRBV12-4 and J is TRBJ2-5, with 10 bases matching TRBD1. The CDR3 runs 14 residues. CDR3 in amino acids: CVSSWGQGRETQYF. The CDR3 DNA sequence: TGTGTCAGCAGCTGGGGACAGGGGAGGGAGACCCAGTACTTC.

About this clonotype itself: A much larger clone lies one base from this, so it may be a read error. The V and J genes are TRBV20-1 and TRBJ2-3, with a weak D call TRBD2 (5 bases). Per the germline V gene, CDR1 is DFQATT and CDR2 is SNEGSKA (reference sequence). With 4 bases removed from V and 4 bases from J, the gap between germline ends came to 12 bases. This CDR3 contains 13 residues. CDR3 bases: TGCAGTGCTAACCCGGGATGCCCAGATACGCAGTATTTT. Amino acid sequence: CSANPGCPDTQYF.

About this clonotype itself: One base away lies a much larger clone, so this may be a sequencing read error. The rearrangement uses TRBV6-1 and TRBJ1-5, with D perhaps TRBD1 (6 bases). V was pared by 8 bases and J by 0 bases, with 20 bases between. This CDR3 has 17 residues. Germline CDR1 is MNHNS and CDR2 is SASEGT. Here the CDR3 DNA reads TGTGCCAGCGCTGAGGACAGTCTATTTTATAGCAATCAGCCCCAGCATTTT. This encodes CASAEDSLFYSNQPQHF.

Note on this clonotype: Germline is not matched at one junction end, which may reflect a read error. The chain uses TRBV12-3 or TRBV12-4 and TRBJ2-3; 11 bases match TRBD2. The CDR3 has 17 amino acids. The CDR3 DNA is TGTACCAGCAGCGAGCCTGGACTAGCGGGCGGCACAGATACGCAGTATTTT. This codes for CTSSEPGLAGGTDTQYF.

The chain employs TRBV28 and TRBJ2-1; 13 nucleotides align to TRBD2. V gave up 2 bases and J gave up 8 bases; unmatched junction bases: 9. This CDR3 region has 17 residues. The V gene's germline CDR1 is MDHEN and CDR2 SYDVKM. CDR3 in amino acids: CASSLPSTSGRDHEQFF. As DNA, the CDR3 is TGTGCCAGCAGTTTACCCTCAACTAGCGGGAGGGATCATGAGCAGTTCTTC.

The chain combines TRBV28 with TRBJ2-7; D may be TRBD1 (6 bases). The V gene lost 4 bases and the J gene lost 1 base, with 20 bases spanning the gap. The CDR3 has 17 amino acids. Per germline, CDR1 MDHEN and CDR2 SYDVKM. The CDR3 DNA follows: TGTGCCAGCAGTTCCCTAACTACAGGGAGCCTATCCTACGAGCAGTACTTC. This codes for CASSSLTTGSLSYEQYF.

To note about this clonotype: One junction end does not reproduce the germline sequence, and a read error may be involved. This sequence joins TRBV28 and TRBJ2-7, with D possibly being TRBD2 (5 bases). The CDR3 contains 13 residues. The germline V gene encodes CDR1 MDHEN and CDR2 SYDVKM. The CDR3 protein is CANSRGSAYEQYF. DNA of the CDR3: TGTGCCAACAGTCGTGGGAGTGCCTACGAGCAGTACTTC.

On this clonotype: Being one base from a much bigger clone, this may be a read error. The V call is TRBV28, the J call TRBJ2-7; perhaps TRBD1 as D (5 bases). CDR3 length: 13 amino acids. Germline CDR1 reads MDHEN; CDR2 reads SYDVKM. V lost 10 bases to trimming and J lost 0 bases, with 13 bases between them. The CDR3 reads CANLDKNSYEQYF. DNA for the CDR3: TGTGCCAATTTGGACAAAAACTCCTACGAGCAGTACTTC.

For this clonotype: Here the CDR3 omits its conserved ending phenylalanine or tryptophan, so a read error is the likely source. This chain uses TRBV11-1 with TRBJ2-2; D not resolved. The V gene's germline CDR1 is SGHAT and CDR2 FQDESV (reference sequence). Trimming shortened V by 1 base and J by 6 bases, and 12 bases separated the two germline ends. The CDR3 has 15 residues. Here the CDR3 reads CASSLGLTGSGELFS. CDR3 in DNA: TGTGCCAGCAGCTTAGGGCTAACGGGCTCCGGGGAGCTGTTTTCT.

This clonotype counts as medium-sized. V and J are TRBV6-1 and TRBJ2-2; a possible D gene is TRBD2 (6 bases). Germline assignment: CDR1 MNHNS and CDR2 SASEGT. V lost 8 bases, J lost 4 bases, and 14 bases lay in between. The CDR3 covers 14 residues. The CDR3 here is CASLEGTSTGELFF. The CDR3 nucleotides are TGTGCCAGCCTCGAAGGGACTTCCACCGGGGAGCTGTTTTTT.

As concerns this clonotype: It is likely a read error, because the conserved phenylalanine at the end of the CDR3 is missing. This chain connects TRBV6-6 to TRBJ2-1; possible D gene TRBD2, 6 bases. The CDR3 loop spans 13 amino acids. Germline CDR1 MNHNY, CDR2 SVGAGI (reference sequence). The CDR3 bases are TGTGCCGGCAGTTACGGAGGGGACAATGAGCAGTTCTAC. Its protein is CAGSYGGDNEQFY.

The count of this clonotype is one. As the CDR3 is not closed by the conserved phenylalanine or tryptophan, this likely results from a read error. The chain combines TRBV20-1 with TRBJ2-1; 9 bases are a match to TRBD2. This CDR3 comprises 15 residues. Germline values: CDR1 DFQATT, CDR2 SNEGSKA (reference sequence). Here the CDR3 DNA reads TGCAGTACTAGAGATGTGTCTAGCGGGACCCATGAGCAGTTCCTC. Translated, it gives CSTRDVSSGTHEQFL.

The CDR3 sequence is CASRRGSDGYTF. In DNA form, the CDR3 reads TGCGCCAGCAGGAGGGGAAGCGATGGCTACACCTTC. The chain employs TRBV5-1 and TRBJ1-2, with D possibly matching TRBD1 (5 bases). Germline V lookup: CDR1 SGHRS, CDR2 YFSETQ. CDR3 length: 12 amino acids. Deletions cut 5 bases from V and 6 bases from J, with 11 bases between. Full variable domain (missing parts from reference TRBV5-1 and TRBJ1-2): KAGVTQTPRYLIKTRGQQVTLSCSPISGHRSVSWYQQTPGQGLQFLFEYFSETQRNKGNFPGRFSGRQFSNSRSEMNVSTLELGDSALYLCASRRGSDGYTFGSGTRLTVV.

The V call is TRBV5-5, the J call TRBJ1-2; D perhaps matches TRBD1 (5 bases). This CDR3 has 12 amino acids. From germline, CDR1 is SGHKS and CDR2 YYEKEE (reference sequence). Trimming pared 1 base from V and 7 bases from J, leaving 8 bases between. The CDR3 DNA is TGTGCCAGCAGCTTGCGGGGCGGTGGCTACACCTTC. Translation: CASSLRGGGYTF.

The rearrangement links TRBV5-4 to TRBJ2-1, with D possibly TRBD1 on 6 matching bases. Trimming shortened V by 4 bases and J by 11 bases, and 25 bases separated the two germline ends. This CDR3 contains 16 residues. Germline values: CDR1 SGHNT, CDR2 YYREEE (reference sequence). CDR3 nucleotide sequence: TGTGCCAGCAGCGGGGCGGCAGGGGCTACCTACAAAAAGCAGTTCTTC. This translates into CASSGAAGATYKKQFF.

As regards this clonotype: One end of the junction is discordant with germline, which a read error may explain. J is TRBJ2-3 and V is TRBV4-2; perhaps D is TRBD1 or TRBD2 (5 bases each). The length of the CDR3 is 17 residues. Germline V gene data show CDR1 as LGHNA and CDR2 as YNFKEQ. CDR3 nucleotide sequence: TGTGTCAGCACCCAAGATCCGAGGGAAGGGGGCACAGATACGCAGTATTTT. Protein: CVSTQDPREGGTDTQYF.

Worth noting for this clonotype: Mismatch with germline at one junction end may stem from a read error. V usage is TRBV7-8 and J usage is TRBJ2-3; a possible D gene is TRBD2 (6 bases). Germline V gene data show CDR1 as SGHVS and CDR2 as FQNEAQ. This CDR3 spans 17 amino acids. DNA of the CDR3: TGTGACAGCACCCAAAGAGGGCGGGGTGCTAGCACAGATACGCAGTATTTT. Translating gives CDSTQRGRGASTDTQYF.

This clonotype was detected once. V and J are TRBV20-1 and TRBJ2-3; D call uncertain. V lost 5 bases and J lost 3, with 12 bases in between. Germline V lookup: CDR1 DFQATT, CDR2 SNEGSKA (reference sequence). The CDR3 runs 13 residues. CDR3 nucleotides: TGCAGTGCTCGCGGAGCCGGGACAGATACGCAGTATTTT. Amino acid sequence: CSARGAGTDTQYF.

There are a few counts of this clonotype. V and J are TRBV28 and TRBJ2-1; D not certain. The CDR3 is 19 amino acids. CDR1 is MDHEN and CDR2 is SYDVKM in the germline V gene. The V end lost 4 bases, the J end lost 3 bases, and 25 bases lay between the germline ends. The CDR3 loop reads CASSSAELAGIDLYNEQFF. CDR3 nucleotide sequence: TGTGCCAGCAGTTCCGCGGAGTTAGCTGGGATCGACCTCTACAATGAGCAGTTCTTC.

This chain connects TRBV11-2 to TRBJ1-2; D is perhaps TRBD1 (5 bases). This CDR3 comprises 15 residues. Germline lookup yields CDR1 SGHAT and CDR2 FQNNGV. V was clipped by 5 bases and J by 3 bases, with 16 bases between them. In DNA form, the CDR3 reads TGTGCCAGCAGCCCCGAATGGACATGTGACTATGGCTACACCTTC. Translating it yields CASSPEWTCDYGYTF.

As to this clonotype: No conserved phenylalanine or tryptophan ends this CDR3, so it is likely a read error. The V and J genes are TRBV6-5 and TRBJ2-2, with 8 bases identical to TRBD2. V dropped 5 bases and J dropped 5; count of bases not matched to a gene: 1. Germline V CDR1 and CDR2: MNHEY, SVGAGI. The CDR3 is 13 amino acids. The DNA of the CDR3 is TGTGCCAGCAGTGGCGGGAGGACCGGGGAGCTGTTTTTG. Encoded protein: CASSGGRTGELFL.

This clonotype was observed many times. The chain joins TRBV6-1 to TRBJ1-5; no definite D call. Trimming removed 6 bases at V and 5 bases at J, with 14 bases between. This CDR3 has 14 residues. Germline V lookup: CDR1 MNHNS, CDR2 SASEGT. The DNA for the CDR3 is TGTGCCAGCAGCAGGCCCAAGGACGATCAGCCCCAGCATTTT. Translating gives CASSRPKDDQPQHF.

The genes are TRBV11-3 and TRBJ2-2, with TRBD2 matching over 15 bases. Germline V CDR1 and CDR2: SGHNT, YENEEA. V gave up 1 base and J gave up 8 bases; unmatched junction bases: 11. The CDR3 covers 19 residues. CDR3 protein: CASSLGGLAGGPSYGELFF. CDR3 nucleotide sequence: TGTGCCAGCAGCTTAGGCGGACTAGCGGGAGGGCCCTCGTATGGGGAGCTGTTTTTT.

This clonotype was counted once. A read error is possible here, since a much larger clone lies one base away. The rearrangement uses TRBV20-1 and TRBJ2-3; 7 bases align to TRBD1. Losses at the gene ends were 3 bases for V and 5 bases for J; bases not matched to a gene: 11. The germline CDR1 and CDR2 sequences are DFQATT and SNEGSKA (reference sequence). The CDR3 sequence is 15 residues long. For the CDR3, the DNA is TGCAGTGCTAGGCAACCCACAGGGGCCAGAGATACGCAGTATTTT. Protein sequence: CSARQPTGARDTQYF.

About this clonotype itself: A read error may account for a junction end that differs from germline. This rearrangement joins TRBV20-1 to TRBJ2-1; 12 bases line up with TRBD2. Per germline, CDR1 DFQATT and CDR2 SNEGSKA (reference sequence). The CDR3 covers 12 residues. This CDR3 reads CGAASGRDEQFF. In nucleotides, the CDR3 is TGCGGTGCTGCTAGCGGGAGGGATGAGCAGTTCTTC.

Notes on this clonotype: Possible read error: a much larger clone is one base away. J is TRBJ2-4 and V is TRBV20-1, with TRBD1 as a possible D gene (5 bases). CDR1 and CDR2 from the germline V gene are DFQATT and SNEGSKA (reference sequence). This CDR3 contains 15 residues. The V and J ends lost 5 bases and 7 bases respectively, with 21 bases between them. CDR3 DNA: TGCAGTGCTCCGGTCAGAAGGGGAAGAGGTAACATTCAGTACTTC. Translation gives CSAPVRRGRGNIQYF.